This T cell receptor (beta chain) was observed in a study of human T cells and chemical hapten exposure (dated by TCRdb to 2020 to 2023). Background on the whole study: For sensitization, 2% DPC in acetone was applied to a roughly 2 cm by roughly 2 cm area of upper inner arm skin. Patch testing was performed on the upper back with Finn chambers containing 0.01% DPC, and the patch tests were scored after 6 days according to International Contact Dermatitis Research Group standards. For TCR sequencing, blood came from about 28 alopecia patients at anywhere from one to four time points (pre-sensitization, 2, 6 and 24 weeks). Patients additionally received weekly therapeutic DPC doses to the scalp throughout the roughly 26-week study period. Peripheral blood TCR repertoire changes were tracked in vivo in alopecia patients during primary and secondary sensitization to the hapten diphenylcyclopropenone (DPC). Blood samples were taken from patients before sensitization (week 0) and then at 2, 6 and about 24 weeks after DPC sensitization. The patient cohort, mostly female, included alopecia areata with under or over 50% scalp involvement, alopecia totalis and alopecia universalis. Libraries were pooled for sequencing, and variation in per-sample TCR yields was attributed mainly to small differences in library volumes within the pool.

Libraries were constructed by RACE. These reads were obtained on a NextSeq 500. During library preparation, unique molecular identifiers were attached to individual cDNA molecules so that TCRs could be counted quantitatively and reproducibly. For every blood RNA sample, sequencing covered both the TCR alpha and TCR beta chains. Processing in the source paper ran as follows. Samples had a median of about 96,000 TCRs, with a range from roughly 20,000 to 690,600. V, J and CDR3 annotation of the TCR reads was carried out using the Decombinator software suite. For PS versus PT1 abundance plots, all samples were subsampled to the same number of TCRs (28,000). Expanded TCRs were defined as absent before sensitization and observed at least eight times at the 2-week time point. The public reads were reprocessed in TCRdb via fastp at Q25 and MiXCR, keeping in-frame beta chains. Entries that share a CDR3 protein sequence are merged under the most common genes and DNA. The V and J calls were determined by TCRdb, not by the authors. The sample has roughly 200,000 distinct CDR3 sequences on record, around 20% of them singletons. The top ten constitute under 8.5% of the sample.

The sample's time point, from its label and the paper: patch test 1, 2 weeks after DPC sensitization. The treatment or condition label, read with the paper, signifies: therapeutic diphenylcyclopropenone sensitization with weekly scalp DPC. Blood at each patch-test visit was drawn before the patch test was applied. Patients were considered eligible if aged 18 to 70, diagnosed with alopecia and deemed suitable for DPC therapy, and patients were excluded if pregnant. Total RNA was extracted from unfractionated whole blood that had been collected in Tempus Blood RNA tubes. Comment on this clonotype: This clone's antigen is unknown. Nothing much larger sits one base from this clone, and base qualities are not available.

Summary of the overall study and its limitations: Because all patients had alopecia, a presumed autoimmune disease, the immune response of the patients might differ from that of healthy individuals. Repeated subsampling changed both the strength of the expansion versus patch-test correlation and the threshold at which the correlation became significant. DPC sensitization did not change the number of TCRs with a frequency above 1 in 1000, and there was no evidence of changes in global repertoire structure. Expanded TCRs formed significantly more large CDR3 similarity clusters than pre-sensitization or healthy control sets, consistent with antigen-driven responses. The number of PT1 expanded TCRs positively correlated with patch test score, significant at thresholds 8, 16 and 32 but not 4.

The germline V gene (reference sequence) gives CDR1 as SEHNR and CDR2 as FQNEAQ. The CDR3 runs 16 amino acids, cysteine and phenylalanine included. Left in the record is the CDR3 DNA by itself, 48 bases read in frame from the first base. At the junction V is shortened by 1 base and J by 5 bases; bases outside the gene matches: 1. The rearrangement combines TRBV7-9 with TRBJ2-1; TRBD2 matches 14 bases in the middle. The input for sequencing was whole blood, taken in connection with sensitization to the hapten diphenylcyclopropenone (DPC). The receptor was isolated from a woman between 45 and 65 years old with alopecia areata. Some clones in this sample may be carry-over from other donors' samples. The nucleotides are TGTGCCAGCAGCTTAGGACTAGCGGGAGGGGACAATGAGCAGTTCTTC. Translation gives CASSLGLAGGDNEQFF.